This entry is about one T cell receptor (beta chain). There is no known antigen for this receptor. The sample holds no much larger clone one base away, and base qualities are not on file. This entry is derived from a study of blood T cell repertoires in COVID-19 (dated by TCRdb to between 2020 and 2021). Background for the entire study: Collaborator samples came from the United States, Italy and Spain and covered acute and convalescent phases of COVID-19. The material from the prospective study consisted of cDNA or gDNA derived from T cells, B-cell-depleted T cells, or PBMCs. Subjects who had been exposed to COVID-19, were actively infected with it, or had recovered from it provided the deeply sampled blood TCRbeta repertoires that made up the dataset. The repertoires were released in a freely available public database meant as a resource for research on the immune response to SARS-CoV-2. Samples came from the ongoing ImmuneRACE study (first 160 participants) plus 1,254 subjects from 6 global collaborators. The sample metadata nearly always contained a de-identified subject ID, COVID-19 status, age in years and sex. Where HLA class I and class II types were available, the types were taken from metadata supplied by the sample provider, not from assay-based typing. Points the paper makes about the study in general: The quantity of clinical and demographic metadata differed by source and by participant and was supplied without curation.

TCRbeta CDR3 regions were amplified from genomic DNA by means of the immunoSEQ Assay, a bias-controlled multiplex PCR. Per the source publication's procedure: The number of nucleated cells in each sample was estimated by amplification of reference gene primers within the assay. To quantify the absolute abundance of each unique TCRbeta CDR3 rearrangement, sequence reads were collapsed and filtered. Productive Simpson clonality was computed per sample as the square root of Simpson's diversity index over productive rearrangements. TCRdb re-hosts the immuneACCESS table, in-frame sequences only. Its copies lack some clones; in the studies checked, an unresolved V gene accounts for under half of them, and the cause for the rest is not known. V, J and clone size are taken as reported in that table, and D and trimming were inferred from the DNA itself. The sample yields about half a million clones; approximately 83% were counted once. The ten largest account for approximately 3.2% of the sample.

Collaborating institutions collected whole blood in K2EDTA tubes following their own protocols. For TCRbeta analysis, collaborators shipped samples in one of three forms: frozen whole blood, isolated PBMCs, or DNA extracted from either of those sample types. Germline trimming: 3 bases from V, 2 bases from J; junction bases outside gene matches: 2. As encoded in the germline V gene (reference sequence), CDR1 is MNHEY while CDR2 is SMNVEV. The CDR3 starts with the cysteine, ends with the phenylalanine, and has 16 residues. The DNA shown is the 48-base CDR3, in frame from base 1. The chain joins TRBV27 to TRBJ2-5; TRBD2 fits 14 bases in the junction. Source material: peripheral blood. The receptor was derived from a human donor in a cohort sampled during active COVID-19. The nucleotide sequence is given as TGTGCCAGCAGTTTCGGACTAGCGGGAGGACAAGAGACCCAGTACTTC. Its amino acids are CASSFGLAGGQETQYF.